A single sample is the source of the 22 T cell receptor beta chains below, sequenced in a study of T-cell reconstitution after alpha-beta-depleted transplantation in children. The TCRbeta library was prepared with unique molecular identifiers. Each CDR3 protein gets one entry after TCRdb re-called the PCR reads with MiXCR. This repertoire shows around 530,000 distinct CDR3 sequences, around a third found once; its top ten account for less than 2.5%. Sequencing was performed on PBMCs from the stem cell graft donor, taken from the stem cell graft. All receptors come from a human donor who donated a stem cell graft to a child with aplastic anemia.

This clonotype has only a few counts. The CDR3 sequence is CASRRQGGNEQFF. CDR3 bases: TGTGCCAGCCGCAGACAGGGCGGCAATGAGCAGTTCTTC. The chain links TRBV19 to TRBJ2-1; 7 bases are shared with TRBD1. The CDR3 is 13 amino acids. Germline loops: CDR1 LNHDA, CDR2 SQIVND (reference sequence). The trim removed 9 bases at V and 6 bases at J, leaving 8 bases unmatched.

The sample holds a few counts of this clonotype. J is TRBJ2-2 and V is TRBV7-2; TRBD1 agrees at 9 bases. This CDR3 region has 15 residues. Germline lookup yields CDR1 SGHTA and CDR2 FQGNSA. Trimming cost V 5 bases and J 4 bases; bases outside gene matches: 5. CDR3 coding DNA: TGTGCCAGCAGCATTACAGGGGGCCTCACCGGGGAGCTGTTTTTT. Translated: CASSITGGLTGELFF.

CDR3 sequence (DNA): TGTGCCAGCAGTTTGGGATGGGGAGACAATACGCAGTATTTT. Translating it yields CASSLGWGDNTQYF. The chain links TRBV12-3 or TRBV12-4 to TRBJ2-3; tentative D call: TRBD2 (5 bases). The CDR3 consists of 14 residues. Trimming removed 3 bases from V and 7 bases from J, with 14 bases in between.

V is TRBV6-1 and J is TRBJ1-2, with a weak D call TRBD1 (6 bases). Trimming stripped 9 bases from V and 3 bases from J, with 17 bases between. The CDR3 is made up of 14 amino acids. Germline loops: CDR1 MNHNS, CDR2 SASEGT. DNA of the CDR3: TGTGCCAGTCAAGGGACACCCGGGTACTATGGCTACACCTTC. Protein: CASQGTPGYYGYTF.

This clonotype has more than one count but fewer than ten. The chain couples TRBV7-2 to TRBJ1-4; D not certain. Germline CDR1 SGHTA, CDR2 FQGNSA. This CDR3 region has 13 residues. V lost 3 bases to trimming and J lost 5 bases, with 7 bases between them. The CDR3 is CASSFFGNEKLFF. DNA of the CDR3: TGTGCCAGCAGCTTTTTTGGGAATGAAAAACTGTTTTTT.

V is TRBV7-8 and J is TRBJ2-7, with a tentative D call TRBD1 (6 bases). Germline V lookup: CDR1 SGHVS, CDR2 FQNEAQ. CDR3 size: 14 residues. Trimming cost V 0 bases and J 2 bases, with 8 bases left between them. CDR3 loop: CASSLAGTTYEQYF. In DNA form, the CDR3 reads TGTGCCAGCAGCTTAGCAGGGACAACCTACGAGCAGTACTTC.

This clonotype was counted between two and nine times. The gene calls are TRBV10-2 and TRBJ1-2; no clear D gene. From germline, CDR1 is WSHSY and CDR2 SAAADI. This CDR3 has 13 amino acids. The V gene lost 3 bases and the J gene lost 3 bases, with 8 bases spanning the gap. Here the CDR3 DNA reads TGCGCCAGCAGTGATGGGCAGTACTATGGCTACACCTTC. This gives the protein CASSDGQYYGYTF.

This clonotype was observed a handful of times. The rearrangement joins TRBV18 to TRBJ2-7; D is possibly TRBD2 (5 bases). Germline CDR1 is KGHSH and CDR2 is LQKENI. The CDR3 covers 14 residues. V dropped 0 bases and J dropped 7 bases, with 13 bases sitting between them. The CDR3 coding sequence is TGTGCCAGCTCACCACCGGCAGGCCCGGGAGAGCAGTACTTC. This encodes CASSPPAGPGEQYF. Drawing the rest from reference TRBV18 and TRBJ2-7, the complete variable domain is NAGVMQNPRHLVRRRGQEARLRCSPMKGHSHVYWYRQLPEEGLKFMVYLQKENIIDESGMPKERFSAEFPKEGPSILRIQQVVRGDSAAYFCASSPPAGPGEQYFGPGTRLTVT.

This chain joins TRBV5-1 and TRBJ2-1, with a weak D call TRBD2 (5 bases). The CDR3 consists of 14 residues. Germline assignment: CDR1 SGHRS and CDR2 YFSETQ. The V end lost 4 bases, the J end lost 8 bases, and 16 bases lay between the germline ends. The CDR3 is CASSQLTSHDEQFF. The CDR3 region has the DNA TGCGCCAGCAGCCAATTAACTAGTCACGATGAGCAGTTCTTC.

The chain carries TRBV7-2 and TRBJ2-5; 8 nucleotides match TRBD2. The V segment lost 6 bases and the J segment 0 bases; nucleotides outside the gene matches: 6. This CDR3 is 15 amino acids long. Germline V lookup: CDR1 SGHTA, CDR2 FQGNSA. The CDR3 is CASSWGSGNQETQYF. The CDR3 DNA reads TGTGCCAGCAGTTGGGGTAGCGGGAACCAAGAGACCCAGTACTTC.

This clonotype was detected ten times or more. This chain uses TRBV5-1 with TRBJ2-7, with D possibly TRBD2 on 6 matching bases. V dropped 0 bases and J dropped 5 bases, with 12 bases sitting between them. Germline V lookup: CDR1 SGHRS, CDR2 YFSETQ. This CDR3 is 14 amino acids long. CDR3 coding DNA: TGCGCCAGCAGCTTGGCTATTAGCGGAGACGAGCAGTACTTC. Amino acid sequence: CASSLAISGDEQYF.

The gene calls are TRBV18 and TRBJ2-5, with TRBD2 as a possible D gene (6 bases). CDR1 is KGHSH, CDR2 LQKENI, per germline. Between the trimmed V and J ends, which lost 4 bases and 5 bases, there was a span of 14 bases. The CDR3 covers 14 residues. The CDR3 loop is CASSLKTRQETQYF. In DNA, the CDR3 is TGTGCCAGCTCACTCAAGACTAGACAGGAGACCCAGTACTTC.

Many counts were recorded for this clonotype. The chain links TRBV5-1 to TRBJ1-4; 10 bases are a match to TRBD1. Germline trimming cut 4 bases from V and 6 bases from J; bases unmatched to any gene: 3. CDR3 length equals 14 residues. The V gene's germline CDR1 is SGHRS and CDR2 YFSETQ. The CDR3 nucleotides are TGCGCCAGCAGCCTCGGGACAGGGGATGAAAAACTGTTTTTT. It codes for CASSLGTGDEKLFF.

Comments on this clonotype: This CDR3 is missing its conserved last phenylalanine or tryptophan, likely due to a read error. The rearrangement uses TRBV29-1 and TRBJ2-1; 9 bases align to TRBD2. The germline V gene has CDR1 SQVTM and CDR2 ANQGSEA. After removal of 5 bases from V and 6 bases from J, the junction contained 8 bases not matched to a gene. There are 14 residues in the CDR3. The CDR3 is CSVTLAGAGNEQFL. The CDR3, as DNA: TGCAGCGTTACGTTAGCGGGAGCCGGCAATGAGCAGTTCTTA.

This clonotype showed up just a few times. This chain connects TRBV5-1 to TRBJ1-2, with D unclear. Germline lookup yields CDR1 SGHRS and CDR2 YFSETQ. Trimming removed 5 bases from V and 4 bases from J, with 15 bases in between. The CDR3 is 14 amino acids. This CDR3 reads CASSGLEGSYGYTF. The CDR3, as DNA: TGCGCCAGCAGTGGTTTGGAGGGTAGCTATGGCTACACCTTC.

The V and J genes are TRBV10-3 and TRBJ2-1, with 8 bases fitting TRBD2. Germline CDR1 and CDR2: ENHRY and SYGVKD. CDR3 length equals 17 residues. Trimming at V came to 0 bases and at J to 4 bases, leaving 8 bases not matched to a gene. The CDR3 sequence is CAISESTLSGSYNEQFF. CDR3 bases: TGTGCCATCAGTGAGTCGACTCTAAGCGGGAGTTACAATGAGCAGTTCTTC.

The chain uses TRBV14 and TRBJ2-3, with D tentatively TRBD1 or TRBD2 (6 bases each). The length of the CDR3 is 15 residues. The germline CDR1 and CDR2 sequences are SGHDN and FVKESK. V lost 2 bases, J lost 4 bases, and 13 bases lay in between. The CDR3: CASSQKGGFADTQYF. In nucleotides, the CDR3 is TGTGCCAGCAGCCAAAAAGGGGGGTTCGCAGATACGCAGTATTTT.

This clonotype showed up just once. This rearrangement joins TRBV29-1 to TRBJ1-4; D is possibly TRBD1 (6 bases). V was cut by 4 bases and J by 7 bases, with 16 bases left in between. The CDR3 is made up of 14 amino acids. Germline-derived CDR1 and CDR2 are SQVTM and ANQGSEA. The CDR3 here is CSVAWGRLSEKLFF. The CDR3 region has the DNA TGCAGCGTTGCCTGGGGGCGGCTTAGTGAAAAACTGTTTTTT. The whole variable domain, filled in from reference TRBV29-1 and TRBJ1-4, reads SAVISQKPSRDICQRGTSLTIQCQVDSQVTMMFWYRQQPGQSLTLIATANQGSEATYESGFVIDKFPISRPNLTFSTLTVSNMSPEDSSIYLCSVAWGRLSEKLFFGSGTQLSVL.

This chain links TRBV19 with TRBJ1-3; D is perhaps TRBD1 (5 bases). Germline loops: CDR1 LNHDA, CDR2 SQIVND (reference sequence). The length of the CDR3 is 12 residues. The V and J ends lost 7 bases and 7 bases respectively, with 11 bases between them. The CDR3 bases are TGTGCCAGTACCCGGGACGTGAACACCATATATTTT. Amino acids: CASTRDVNTIYF.

At least ten counts were recorded for this clonotype. This chain uses TRBV12-3 or TRBV12-4 with TRBJ2-1, with 9 nucleotides matching TRBD1. Unmatched junction bases numbered 2, after V lost 1 base and J lost 4 bases. The CDR3 extends over 15 amino acids. The CDR3 region is CASSLGGQGYNEQFF. For the CDR3, the DNA is TGTGCCAGCAGTTTAGGGGGACAGGGATACAATGAGCAGTTCTTC.

The chain joins TRBV30 to TRBJ2-3; no firm D call. Germline CDR1 reads GTSNPN; CDR2 reads SVGIG (reference sequence). This CDR3 has 15 residues. V was trimmed by 4 bases and J by 0 bases, leaving 14 bases between them. The CDR3 loop reads CAWNQDISSTDTQYF. CDR3 nucleotide sequence: TGTGCCTGGAACCAGGATATTTCTAGCACAGATACGCAGTATTTT. Full variable domain (remainder filled in from reference TRBV30 and TRBJ2-3): SQTIHQWPATLVQPVGSPLSLECTVEGTSNPNLYWYRQAAGRGLQLLFYSVGIGQISSEVPQNLSASRPQDRQFILSSKKLLLSDSGFYLCAWNQDISSTDTQYFGPGTRLTVL.

The chain joins TRBV7-9 to TRBJ2-3; D is ambiguous. V lost 5 bases, J lost 0 bases, and 12 bases lay in between. From germline, CDR1 is SEHNR and CDR2 FQNEAQ (reference sequence). This CDR3 region has 15 residues. The CDR3 bases are TGTGCCAGCAGCCCCTACACCTCTAGCACAGATACGCAGTATTTT. This sequence encodes CASSPYTSSTDTQYF.